This section outlines one TCR beta chain sequence together with its context. The sample belongs to a study of blood T cell repertoires in COVID-19. V shed 1 base and J 7 bases; nucleotides not matched to a gene: 8. Per the germline V gene, CDR1 is LGHDT and CDR2 is YNNKEL (reference sequence). The CDR3 is 15 residues long. TCRdb's table, derived via immunoSEQ multiplex PCR, lists solely in-frame clones and lacks some. The table lists 250,000 to 350,000 clones, just under 90% of them singletons. Sequences were obtained from peripheral blood. The chain uses TRBV3-1 (or the pseudogene TRBV3-2) and TRBJ2-7; TRBD2 matches 9 bases. This receptor was taken from a woman aged 45 to 65 with COVID-19, enrolled during active disease. Written as DNA, the CDR3 is TGTGCCAGCAGCCAAGTGGCTAGCGGGGTAGGGGAGCAGTACTTC. It specifies CASSQVASGVGEQYF.